This T cell receptor (beta chain) stems from a study of blood T cell repertoires in COVID-19. The wider study: Samples came from the United States, Italy and Spain, spanning acute and convalescent COVID-19.

As processed by the authors: Nucleated cell counts were estimated from reference gene primer amplification. Clones were read by immunoSEQ multiplex PCR, and TCRdb kept only the in-frame ones, dropping some. That table is the source of V, J and clone size, and D and trimming were worked out from the DNA. In the table there are 310,000 or so clones, roughly 87% of which are singletons. V gave up 7 bases and J gave up 2 bases, with 24 bases separating them. This CDR3 contains 17 residues. Germline V gives CDR1 SGHRS, CDR2 YFSETQ. The receptor was isolated from a woman aged 45-60 years who had recovered from COVID-19. The chain uses TRBV5-1 and TRBJ1-2; D not resolved. Sequenced material: peripheral blood. The DNA for the CDR3 is TGCGCCAGCTCGGCGACCGAATGGACGGGGAAAAACTATGGCTACACCTTC. Translated: CASSATEWTGKNYGYTF. The full variable domain, rest sourced from reference TRBV5-1 and TRBJ1-2, is KAGVTQTPRYLIKTRGQQVTLSCSPISGHRSVSWYQQTPGQGLQFLFEYFSETQRNKGNFPGRFSGRQFSNSRSEMNVSTLELGDSALYLCASSATEWTGKNYGYTFGSGTRLTVV.